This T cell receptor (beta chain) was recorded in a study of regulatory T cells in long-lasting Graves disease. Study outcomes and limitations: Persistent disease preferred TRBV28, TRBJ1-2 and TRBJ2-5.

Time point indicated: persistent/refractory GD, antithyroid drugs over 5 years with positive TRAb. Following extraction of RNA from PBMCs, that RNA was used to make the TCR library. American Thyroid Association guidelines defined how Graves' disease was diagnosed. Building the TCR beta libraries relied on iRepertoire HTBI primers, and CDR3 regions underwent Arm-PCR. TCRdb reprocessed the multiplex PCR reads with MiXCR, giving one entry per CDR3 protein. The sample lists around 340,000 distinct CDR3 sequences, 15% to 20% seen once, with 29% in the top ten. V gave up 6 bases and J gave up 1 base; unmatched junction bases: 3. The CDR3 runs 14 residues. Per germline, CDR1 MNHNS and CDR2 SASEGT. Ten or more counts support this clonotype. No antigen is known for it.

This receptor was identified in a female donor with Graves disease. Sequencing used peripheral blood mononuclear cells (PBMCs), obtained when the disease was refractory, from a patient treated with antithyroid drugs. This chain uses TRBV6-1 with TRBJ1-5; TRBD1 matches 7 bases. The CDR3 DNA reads TGTGCCAGCAGCCGGACAGGCAGCAATCAGCCCCAGCATTTT. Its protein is CASSRTGSNQPQHF.